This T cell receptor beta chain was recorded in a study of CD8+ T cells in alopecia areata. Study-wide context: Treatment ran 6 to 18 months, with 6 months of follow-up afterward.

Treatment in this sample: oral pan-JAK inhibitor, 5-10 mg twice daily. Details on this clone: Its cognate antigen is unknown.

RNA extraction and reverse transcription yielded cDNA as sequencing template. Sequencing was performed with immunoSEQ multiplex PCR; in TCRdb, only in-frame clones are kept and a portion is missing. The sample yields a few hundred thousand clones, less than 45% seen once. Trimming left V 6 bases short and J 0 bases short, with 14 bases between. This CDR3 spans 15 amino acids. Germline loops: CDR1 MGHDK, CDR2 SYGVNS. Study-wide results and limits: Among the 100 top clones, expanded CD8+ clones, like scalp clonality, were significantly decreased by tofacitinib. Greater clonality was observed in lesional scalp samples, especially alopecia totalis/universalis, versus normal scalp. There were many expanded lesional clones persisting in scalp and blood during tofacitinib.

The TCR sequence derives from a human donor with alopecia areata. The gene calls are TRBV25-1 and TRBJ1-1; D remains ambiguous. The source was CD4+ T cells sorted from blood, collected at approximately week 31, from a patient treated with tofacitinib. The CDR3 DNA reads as TGTGCCAGCAGGCCTCTGGGCAGCCTGAACACTGAAGCTTTCTTT. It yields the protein CASRPLGSLNTEAFF.